Below, 14 T cell receptor beta chains from the same sample are listed, as sequenced in a study of blood T cells in healthy people across ages. Then a second PCR, running about 6 to 11 cycles, was carried out with a sample-barcoded 5' primer and a J-beta primer mix. MiXCR, run by TCRdb on the 5' RACE reads, gives a single entry per CDR3 protein. This table has hundreds of thousands of distinct CDR3 sequences, roughly 53% appearing once. Sequences were obtained from blood. Receptor source: a man aged 60-69 years in good health.

The chain links TRBV6-2 or TRBV6-3 to TRBJ2-5, with TRBD1 matching 9 bases. The germline gives CDR1 MNHEY, CDR2 SVGEGT. The CDR3 sequence is 14 residues long. The J segment lost 11 bases and the V segment lost 6 bases, leaving 13 bases of the junction unmatched. CDR3 in amino acids: CASSRDRDNNEQYF. DNA of the CDR3: TGTGCCAGCAGCCGGGACAGGGATAACAATGAGCAGTACTTC.

This clonotype was seen a handful of times. The rearrangement uses TRBV18 and TRBJ2-7, with 7 bases fitting TRBD1. V lost 3 bases to trimming and J lost 2 bases; unmatched junction nucleotides: 7. The CDR3 runs to 15 residues. Germline-derived CDR1 and CDR2 are KGHSH and LQKENI. The CDR3: CASSPATGQTYEQYF. In DNA form, the CDR3 reads TGTGCCAGCTCACCCGCAACGGGACAGACCTACGAGCAGTACTTC.

There are a few counts of this clonotype. This chain links TRBV7-2 with TRBJ1-1, with D possibly being TRBD1 (5 bases). This CDR3 spans 17 amino acids. The V gene's germline CDR1 is SGHTA and CDR2 FQGNSA. The V end was cut by 2 bases, the J end by 2 bases, with 18 bases between. CDR3 residues: CASSLSWAGVLNTEAFF. In DNA form, the CDR3 reads TGTGCCAGCAGCTTATCGTGGGCGGGGGTTCTCAACACTGAAGCTTTCTTT.

The chain combines TRBV5-6 with TRBJ1-6; D not resolved. The CDR3 consists of 14 residues. The V gene's germline CDR1 is SGHDT and CDR2 YYEEEE. Trimming pared 4 bases from V and 11 bases from J, leaving 16 bases between. The chain's CDR3 is CASSQDTASAPLHF. The CDR3 nucleotides read TGTGCCAGCAGCCAAGATACGGCGAGTGCACCCCTCCACTTT.

This clonotype was seen a few times. The V gene is TRBV3-1, the J gene TRBJ1-1, with D maybe TRBD1 (5 bases). Trimming removed 0 bases at V and 5 bases at J, with 16 bases between. The CDR3 is 16 residues long. Germline V lookup: CDR1 LGHDT, CDR2 YNNKEL (reference sequence). In DNA, the CDR3 is TGTGCCAGCAGCCAAGACGCGAAGGGGAGGTGGACTGAAGCTTTCTTT. This gives the protein CASSQDAKGRWTEAFF.

This chain connects TRBV29-1 to TRBJ2-3; 9 positions agree with TRBD2. In germline, CDR1 is SQVTM, CDR2 ANQGSEA. The trim removed 6 bases at V and 2 bases at J, leaving 3 bases unmatched. The CDR3 sequence is 13 residues long. The CDR3 sequence: CSVVAGATDTQYF. The CDR3, as DNA: TGCAGCGTCGTAGCGGGGGCCACAGATACGCAGTATTTT.

This clonotype was seen repeatedly, ten times or more. This chain joins TRBV29-1 and TRBJ2-7; D may be TRBD1 (6 bases). The CDR3 has 13 residues. Germline V CDR1 and CDR2: SQVTM, ANQGSEA. V dropped 1 base and J dropped 3 bases, with 10 bases sitting between them. The CDR3 DNA is TGCAGCGTTGAAGTGGGACAAGGCTACGAGCAGTACTTC. It specifies CSVEVGQGYEQYF.

This chain connects TRBV11-2 to TRBJ1-4; no reliable D call. The CDR3 sequence is 14 residues long. Trimming took 5 bases from V and 3 from J, leaving 10 bases between them. The germline V gene encodes CDR1 SGHAT and CDR2 FQNNGV. CDR3 residues: CASSLQLANEKLFF. In nucleotides, the CDR3 is TGTGCCAGCAGCCTACAGTTAGCTAATGAAAAACTGTTTTTT.

V and J are TRBV6-4 and TRBJ2-5; the D gene is possibly TRBD1 (5 bases). The J call may not be correct, given that the DNA end is closer to TRBJ2-7. Per the germline V gene, CDR1 is MRHNA and CDR2 is SNTAGT. The CDR3 runs 13 residues. CDR3 protein: CASGDWGAYEQYF. In nucleotides, the CDR3 is TGTGCCAGCGGAGACTGGGGCGCTTACGAGCAGTACTTC.

The V call is TRBV6-1, the J call TRBJ2-5; D may match TRBD1 or TRBD2 (5 bases each). Germline V gene data show CDR1 as MNHNS and CDR2 as SASEGT. This CDR3 has 13 residues. The V end was cut by 8 bases, the J end by 1 base, with 11 bases between. CDR3: CASPRDRQETQYF. The CDR3 coding sequence is TGTGCCAGCCCCAGGGACCGCCAAGAGACCCAGTACTTC.

This clonotype was detected only once. This chain uses TRBV6-6 with TRBJ1-5; tentatively, D is TRBD1 (6 bases). Germline assignment: CDR1 MNHNY and CDR2 SVGAGI (reference sequence). CDR3 length: 17 residues. V shed 7 bases and J shed 0 bases, with 19 bases lying between them. The CDR3 region has the DNA TGTGCCAGCAAGGCGCGACAGGAGGGTCCTAGCAATCAGCCCCAGCATTTT. The encoded protein is CASKARQEGPSNQPQHF.

The J gene is TRBJ2-1, the V gene TRBV4-1; 8 nucleotides match TRBD2. CDR1 MGHRA and CDR2 YSYEKL come from the germline V gene. V lost 6 bases to trimming and J lost 5 bases; unmatched junction nucleotides: 9. CDR3 length: 15 residues. The CDR3 DNA is TGCGCCAGCAGGGGGGAGCGGGGGCGTAACAATGAGCAGTTCTTC. It is translated as CASRGERGRNNEQFF.

The chain has TRBV27 and TRBJ2-4; tentatively, D is TRBD2 (7 bases). The J call is uncertain, as TRBJ2-7 better fits the DNA end. Germline CDR1 reads MNHEY; CDR2 reads SMNVEV (reference sequence). The CDR3 sequence is 14 residues long. The CDR3 sequence is CASSPRGAPYEQYF. DNA for the CDR3: TGTGCCAGCAGTCCACGGGGGGCTCCCTACGAGCAGTACTTC.

This clonotype was found a few times. The CDR3 loop reads CSATGEQGSADTQYF. As DNA, the CDR3 is TGCAGTGCTACTGGCGAACAGGGGTCCGCAGATACGCAGTATTTT. The rearrangement joins TRBV20-1 to TRBJ2-3, with 7 bases identical to TRBD1. The CDR3 has 15 amino acids. Per germline, CDR1 DFQATT and CDR2 SNEGSKA (reference sequence). The V and J ends lost 4 bases and 4 bases, in that order; junction bases with no gene match: 11.